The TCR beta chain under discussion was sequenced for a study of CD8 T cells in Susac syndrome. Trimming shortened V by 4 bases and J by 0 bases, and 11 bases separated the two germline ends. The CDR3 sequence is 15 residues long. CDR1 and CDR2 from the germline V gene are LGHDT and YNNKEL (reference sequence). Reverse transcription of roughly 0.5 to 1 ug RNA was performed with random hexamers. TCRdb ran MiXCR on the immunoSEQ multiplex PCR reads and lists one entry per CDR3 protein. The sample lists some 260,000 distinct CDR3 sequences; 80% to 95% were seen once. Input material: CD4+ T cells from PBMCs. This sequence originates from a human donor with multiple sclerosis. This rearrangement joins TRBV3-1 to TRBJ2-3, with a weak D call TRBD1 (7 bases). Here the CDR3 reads CASSLQGGSTDTQYF. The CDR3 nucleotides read TGTGCCAGCAGCCTGCAGGGGGGTAGCACAGATACGCAGTATTTT.